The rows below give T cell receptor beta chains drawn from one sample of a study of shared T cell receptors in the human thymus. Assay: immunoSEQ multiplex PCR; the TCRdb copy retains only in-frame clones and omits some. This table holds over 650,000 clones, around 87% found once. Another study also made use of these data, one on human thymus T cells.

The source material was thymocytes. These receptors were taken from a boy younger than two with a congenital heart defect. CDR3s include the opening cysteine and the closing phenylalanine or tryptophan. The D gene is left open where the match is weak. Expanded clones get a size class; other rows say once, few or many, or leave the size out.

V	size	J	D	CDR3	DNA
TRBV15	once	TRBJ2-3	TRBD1	CATSRTRTGGRTDTQYF	TGTGCCACCAGCAGAACAAGGACAGGGGGCCGCACAGATACGCAGTATTTT
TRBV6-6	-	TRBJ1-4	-	CASSYFRGTNEKLFF	TGTGCCAGCAGTTACTTTCGGGGAACTAATGAAAAACTGTTTTTT
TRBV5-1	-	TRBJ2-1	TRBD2	CASSSGTSGGERFF	TGCGCCAGCAGCTCCGGGACTAGCGGGGGGGAGCGGTTCTTC
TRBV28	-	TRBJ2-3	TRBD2	CASSSQGLGGTDTQYF	TGTGCCAGCAGTTCACAGGGACTAGGGGGCACAGATACGCAGTATTTT
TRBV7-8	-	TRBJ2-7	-	CASSLGSPYEQYF	TGTGCCAGCAGCTTGGGCAGCCCCTACGAGCAGTACTTC
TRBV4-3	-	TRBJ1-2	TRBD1	CASSRLADREAGYTF	TGCGCCAGCAGCCGCCTCGCCGACAGGGAGGCTGGCTACACCTTC
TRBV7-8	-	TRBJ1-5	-	CASSRGRVFFFYSNQPQHF	TGTGCCAGCAGCAGAGGGAGGGTCTTTTTCTTTTATAGCAATCAGCCCCAGCATTTT
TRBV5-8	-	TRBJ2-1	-	CASSLAVGWRESPGYNEQFF	TGTGCCAGCAGCTTGGCCGTAGGGTGGCGGGAATCGCCCGGGTACAATGAGCAGTTCTTC
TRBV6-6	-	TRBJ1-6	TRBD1	CASSSDRGHNSPLHF	TGTGCCAGCAGTTCGGACAGGGGCCATAATTCACCCCTCCACTTT
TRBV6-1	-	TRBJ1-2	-	CATLGGQTNYGYTF	TGTGCCACCCTCGGGGGGCAAACCAACTATGGCTACACCTTC
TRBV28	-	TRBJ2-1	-	CASSAGVHNEQFF	TGTGCCAGCAGTGCAGGGGTTCACAATGAGCAGTTCTTC
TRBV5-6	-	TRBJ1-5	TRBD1	CASSCLNAGGNSNQPQHF	TGTGCCAGCAGCTGTCTGAATGCAGGGGGTAATAGCAATCAGCCCCAGCATTTT
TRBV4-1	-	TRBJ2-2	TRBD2	CASSPWTSGTTGELFF	TGCGCCAGCAGCCCCTGGACTAGCGGGACCACCGGGGAGCTGTTTTTT
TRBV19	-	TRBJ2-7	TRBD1	CASSNRGSYEQYF	TGTGCCAGTAGTAACAGGGGCTCCTACGAGCAGTACTTC
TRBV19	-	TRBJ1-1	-	CASSITLGGRNTEAFF	TGTGCCAGTAGTATAACCCTCGGGGGGCGGAACACTGAAGCTTTCTTT
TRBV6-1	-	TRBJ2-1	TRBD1	CASSQGCRDRDYNEQFF	TGTGCCAGCAGTCAAGGGTGTAGGGACAGGGACTACAATGAGCAGTTCTTC
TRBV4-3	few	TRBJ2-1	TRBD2	CASSQHLAGALFF	TGCGCCAGCAGCCAGCACCTAGCGGGAGCTTTGTTCTTC
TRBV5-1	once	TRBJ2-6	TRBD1	CASSIARDRGLEANVLTF	TGCGCCAGCAGCATAGCTCGGGACAGGGGGCTGGAGGCCAACGTCCTGACTTTC
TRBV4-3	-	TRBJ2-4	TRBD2	CASSQASTSGRGGTKNIQYF	TGCGCCAGCAGCCAAGCCTCGACTAGCGGGAGAGGCGGAACCAAAAACATTCAGTACTTC
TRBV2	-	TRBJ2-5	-	CASSPRYF	TGTGCCAGCAGTCCTAGGTACTTC
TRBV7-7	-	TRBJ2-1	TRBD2	CASSLGGLAGPSSYNEQFF	TGTGCCAGCAGCTTGGGGGGACTAGCGGGACCAAGCTCCTACAATGAGCAGTTCTTC
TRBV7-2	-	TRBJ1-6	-	CASSVSSGSSYSPLHF	TGTGCCAGCAGTGTTTCCTCGGGGTCATCTTATTCACCCCTCCACTTT
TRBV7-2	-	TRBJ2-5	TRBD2	CASSLERGGRWRRETQYF	TGTGCCAGCAGCTTAGAGCGGGGGGGCCGGTGGAGGCGAGAGACCCAGTACTTC
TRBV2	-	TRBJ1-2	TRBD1	CASSRDRGTNGYGYTF	TGTGCCAGCAGTCGGGACAGGGGTACGAACGGCTATGGCTACACCTTC
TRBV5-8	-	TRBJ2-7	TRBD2	CASSDLAGPSSYEQYF	TGTGCCAGCAGCGACCTAGCGGGGCCGAGCTCCTACGAGCAGTACTTC
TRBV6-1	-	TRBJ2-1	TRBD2	CASSELLAGDGGNEQFF	TGTGCCAGCAGTGAACTCCTAGCGGGAGATGGGGGTAATGAGCAGTTCTTC
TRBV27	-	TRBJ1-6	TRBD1	CASSFFGQGARLPLHF	TGTGCCAGCAGTTTTTTCGGACAGGGGGCTAGGTTACCCCTCCACTTT
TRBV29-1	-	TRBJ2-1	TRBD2	CSVGTSGSRWGVDEQFF	TGCAGCGTCGGGACTAGCGGGAGCCGTTGGGGAGTGGATGAGCAGTTCTTC
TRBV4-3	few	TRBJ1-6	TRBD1	CASSQVFRGQDSPLHF	TGCGCCAGCAGCCAAGTTTTCAGGGGGCAGGATTCACCCCTCCACTTT
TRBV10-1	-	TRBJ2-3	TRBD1	CASGQGTDTQYF	TGCGCCAGCGGACAGGGAACAGATACGCAGTATTTT
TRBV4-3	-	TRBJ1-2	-	CASSQPPLGSYTF	TGCGCCAGCAGCCAACCGCCCCTCGGGAGCTACACCTTC
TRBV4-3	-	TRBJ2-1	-	CASSQEGPSFRGIRQFF	TGCGCCAGCAGCCAAGAAGGCCCATCCTTTAGGGGAATAAGGCAGTTCTTC
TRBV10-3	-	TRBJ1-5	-	CAISRQLSNQPQHF	TGTGCCATCAGTAGACAGTTAAGCAATCAGCCCCAGCATTTT
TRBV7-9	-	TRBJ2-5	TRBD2	CASSLLGLAGDSQETQYF	TGTGCCAGCAGCTTATTGGGACTAGCGGGAGACAGCCAAGAGACCCAGTACTTC
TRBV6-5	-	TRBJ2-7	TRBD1	CASSYSNRDSSYEQYF	TGTGCCAGCAGTTACTCGAACCGGGACAGCTCCTACGAGCAGTACTTC
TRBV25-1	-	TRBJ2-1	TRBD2	CASRGTSGRNEQFF	TGTGCCAGCCGGGGGACTAGCGGGAGGAATGAGCAGTTCTTC
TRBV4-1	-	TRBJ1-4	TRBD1	CASSQGDREANEKLFF	TGCGCCAGCAGCCAGGGGGACAGGGAAGCTAATGAAAAACTGTTTTTT
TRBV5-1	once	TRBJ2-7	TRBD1	CASSLEGTGPIEQYF	TGCGCCAGCAGCTTGGAAGGGACAGGGCCTATAGAGCAGTACTTC
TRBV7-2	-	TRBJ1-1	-	CASSFFGTPNTGAFF	TGTGCCAGCAGCTTCTTCGGGACACCGAACACTGGGGCTTTCTTT
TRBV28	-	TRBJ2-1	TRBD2	CAMVVAAGDDNEQFF	TGTGCCATGGTCGTCGCAGCGGGAGATGACAATGAGCAGTTCTTC
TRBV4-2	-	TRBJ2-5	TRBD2	CASSGRGKETQYF	TGTGCCAGCAGCGGGAGGGGAAAAGAGACCCAGTACTTC
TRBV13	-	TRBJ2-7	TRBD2	CASSLVSSGGLEQYF	TGTGCCAGCAGCTTAGTGTCTAGCGGGGGGTTGGAGCAGTACTTC
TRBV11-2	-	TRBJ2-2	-	CASSLDRWQTNTGELFF	TGTGCCAGCAGCTTAGATCGTTGGCAGACGAACACCGGGGAGCTGTTTTTT
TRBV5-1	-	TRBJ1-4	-	CASSHGNPESLNEKLFF	TGCGCCAGCAGCCACGGGAACCCTGAATCCCTTAATGAAAAACTGTTTTTT
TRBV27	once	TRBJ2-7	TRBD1	CASSRNRGYEQYF	TGTGCCAGCAGTAGGAACAGGGGCTACGAGCAGTACTTC
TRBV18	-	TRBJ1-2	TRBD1	CASSPTGSSYGYTF	TGTGCCAGCTCACCGACAGGGAGTTCGTATGGCTACACCTTC
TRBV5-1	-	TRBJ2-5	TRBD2	CASSLPTSGGQETQYF	TGCGCCAGCAGCTTACCGACTAGCGGGGGACAAGAGACCCAGTACTTC
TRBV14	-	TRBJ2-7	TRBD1	CASRPTGGYEQYF	TGTGCCAGCAGACCCACAGGGGGCTACGAGCAGTACTTC
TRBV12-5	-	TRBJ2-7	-	CASAPKGQTYEQYF	TGTGCTAGTGCTCCTAAGGGACAAACCTACGAGCAGTACTTC
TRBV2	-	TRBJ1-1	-	CASSEEYDRWNTEAFF	TGTGCCAGCAGTGAAGAGTACGACAGATGGAACACTGAAGCTTTCTTT